The present entry profiles one T cell receptor (beta chain) with its context. This clone's antigen is unknown. It has no much larger one-base neighbor in the sample; base qualities were not kept. The sample comes from a study of blood T cell repertoires in COVID-19 (TCRdb year 2020). Background on the whole study: The collaborator samples originated in the United States, Italy and Spain and spanned the acute and convalescent phases of COVID-19. The sample metadata nearly always contained a de-identified subject ID, COVID-19 status, age in years and sex. Subjects who had been exposed to COVID-19, were actively infected with it, or had recovered from it provided the deeply sampled blood TCRbeta repertoires that made up the dataset. The material from the prospective study consisted of cDNA or gDNA derived from T cells, B-cell-depleted T cells, or PBMCs. Where available, HLA class I and class II types were obtained from metadata supplied by the sample provider rather than from assay-based typing. The samples were drawn from two sources: the first 160 participants of the ongoing ImmuneRACE study, and approximately 1,300 subjects contributed by 6 global collaborators. The repertoires were released in a freely available public database meant as a resource for research on the immune response to SARS-CoV-2.

For this chain, trimming is 9 bases at the V end and 5 bases at the J end, and the number of junction bases without a gene match is 10. From the germline V gene, CDR1 is MNHEY and CDR2 is SVGAGI. Spanning cysteine to phenylalanine, the CDR3 consists of 14 amino acids. Just CDR3 DNA is preserved here, 42 bases in frame from base 1. TCRbeta CDR3 regions were amplified from genomic DNA by means of the immunoSEQ Assay, a bias-controlled multiplex PCR. The paper's processing steps were these. The number of nucleated cells in each sample was estimated by amplification of reference gene primers within the assay. Sequence reads were collapsed and filtered to measure the absolute abundance of every unique TCRbeta CDR3 rearrangement. For each sample, productive Simpson clonality was calculated by taking the square root of Simpson's diversity index across productive rearrangements. In its TCRdb copy, this immuneACCESS table keeps in-frame sequences only and misses some clones. Where compared with another copy, unresolved V genes explain less than half of these, and the others have no known cause. V, J and clone size were drawn from that table, and D and trimming were deduced from the DNA. Here the sample has 130,000 to 150,000 clones; more than 70% occur a single time. The ten most abundant clones make up around 1.5% of the sample.

Points the paper makes about the study in general: Clinical and demographic metadata were provided uncurated, with the amount varying by source and participant.

The collaborating institutions used their own protocols to collect whole blood in K2EDTA tubes. For TCRbeta analysis, collaborators shipped samples in one of three forms: frozen whole blood, isolated PBMCs, or DNA extracted from either of those sample types. Sequencing was performed on peripheral blood. This chain joins TRBV6-5 to TRBJ2-3; 8 central bases correspond to TRBD2. The origin of this receptor is a human donor in a cohort sampled during active COVID-19. The CDR3 amino acid sequence is: CASIISGGEDTQYF. The DNA sequence is as follows: TGTGCCAGTATTATCAGCGGGGGCGAAGATACGCAGTATTTT.